These T cell receptor beta chains were read from a single sample in a study of blood T cells in healthy people across ages. MiXCR was run by TCRdb on the 5' RACE reads, yielding one entry per CDR3 protein. The repertoire has about a million distinct CDR3 sequences, about 44% of them found once; the top ten carry over 10%. The material sequenced was blood. The receptors were sampled from a man younger than 45 in good health. CDR3s include the opening cysteine and the closing phenylalanine or tryptophan. Each record gives: J gene, D gene, V gene, clone size, CDR3 protein, CDR3 DNA. A D gene is named only where the DNA matches it firmly. Clone size, where shown, is once, few, many, or a class for clones that have expanded.

j_call: TRBJ2-7
d_call: -
v_call: TRBV7-2
clone_size: few
cdr3_aa: CASSLIVSGSYEQYF
cdr3_nt: TGTGCCAGCAGCTTAATAGTTAGCGGCTCCTACGAGCAGTACTTC

j_call: TRBJ2-1
d_call: TRBD1
v_call: TRBV29-1
clone_size: many
cdr3_aa: CSVDAGTGDYNEQFF
cdr3_nt: TGCAGCGTTGACGCCGGGACAGGAGACTACAATGAGCAGTTCTTC

j_call: TRBJ2-7
d_call: -
v_call: TRBV11-2
clone_size: few
cdr3_aa: CASSLDQGRIPPYEQYF
cdr3_nt: TGTGCCAGCAGCTTAGATCAAGGAAGGATTCCCCCCTACGAGCAGTACTTC

j_call: TRBJ1-2
d_call: -
v_call: TRBV25-1
clone_size: few
cdr3_aa: CASRGQRGYGYTF
cdr3_nt: TGTGCCAGCAGAGGACAAAGAGGCTATGGCTACACCTTC

j_call: TRBJ2-2
d_call: -
v_call: TRBV5-1
clone_size: -
cdr3_aa: CASSLNGDGNTGELFF
cdr3_nt: TGCGCCAGCAGCTTGAACGGGGATGGGAACACCGGGGAGCTGTTTTTT

j_call: TRBJ1-1
d_call: -
v_call: TRBV4-1
clone_size: -
cdr3_aa: CASSHRGGGSFF
cdr3_nt: TGCGCCAGCAGCCACCGGGGCGGTGGGTCTTTCTTT

j_call: TRBJ1-2
d_call: TRBD1
v_call: TRBV12-3/TRBV12-4
clone_size: -
cdr3_aa: CASSAGQFGGYGYTF
cdr3_nt: TGTGCCAGCAGTGCGGGACAGTTTGGGGGCTATGGCTACACCTTC

j_call: TRBJ2-1
d_call: TRBD2
v_call: TRBV25-1
clone_size: -
cdr3_aa: CASSAPGTIRNEQFF
cdr3_nt: TGTGCCAGCAGTGCCCCCGGGACTATCCGCAATGAGCAGTTCTTC

j_call: TRBJ2-7
d_call: -
v_call: TRBV6-2/TRBV6-3
clone_size: -
cdr3_aa: CASSYPSMRTYDLRSSYEQYF
cdr3_nt: TGTGCCAGCAGTTACCCTAGTATGAGGACATACGACCTTAGGAGCTCCTACGAGCAGTACTTC

j_call: TRBJ1-2
d_call: TRBD1
v_call: TRBV4-1
clone_size: few
cdr3_aa: CASSSQGNRGYTF
cdr3_nt: TGCGCCAGCAGCTCACAGGGGAACCGGGGCTACACCTTC

j_call: TRBJ2-4
d_call: -
v_call: TRBV3-1
clone_size: many
cdr3_aa: CASSHSQLSNKNIQYF
cdr3_nt: TGTGCCAGCAGCCACTCACAGCTTTCCAACAAAAACATTCAGTACTTC

j_call: TRBJ2-5
d_call: -
v_call: TRBV15
clone_size: -
cdr3_aa: CATSRDLRYQETQYF
cdr3_nt: TGTGCCACCAGCAGAGATCTGAGGTACCAAGAGACCCAGTACTTC

j_call: TRBJ1-2
d_call: -
v_call: TRBV20-1
clone_size: -
cdr3_aa: CSRGDYTF
cdr3_nt: TGCAGTAGGGGGGATTACACCTTC

j_call: TRBJ2-1
d_call: TRBD2
v_call: TRBV3-1
clone_size: once
cdr3_aa: CASSQDSGTRVNEQFF
cdr3_nt: TGTGCCAGCAGCCAAGACAGTGGGACTAGAGTTAATGAGCAGTTCTTC

j_call: TRBJ2-2
d_call: -
v_call: TRBV5-1
clone_size: -
cdr3_aa: CASSLTDEARTGELFF
cdr3_nt: TGCGCCAGCAGCTTGACGGACGAGGCACGAACCGGGGAGCTGTTTTTT

j_call: TRBJ2-1
d_call: -
v_call: TRBV7-2
clone_size: -
cdr3_aa: CASSLITGPYNEQFF
cdr3_nt: TGTGCCAGCAGCTTAATTACGGGACCCTACAATGAGCAGTTCTTC

j_call: TRBJ1-6
d_call: -
v_call: TRBV9
clone_size: few
cdr3_aa: CASSAGGSYNSPLHF
cdr3_nt: TGTGCCAGCAGCGCTGGCGGCTCCTATAATTCACCCCTCCACTTT

j_call: TRBJ2-3
d_call: TRBD2
v_call: TRBV10-3
clone_size: -
cdr3_aa: CAINLAGGPTDTQYF
cdr3_nt: TGTGCCATCAACCTAGCGGGGGGGCCCACAGATACGCAGTATTTT

j_call: TRBJ1-2
d_call: -
v_call: TRBV20-1
clone_size: -
cdr3_aa: CSARETDNYGYTF
cdr3_nt: TGCAGTGCTAGAGAGACAGATAACTATGGCTACACCTTC

j_call: TRBJ1-2
d_call: -
v_call: TRBV18
clone_size: -
cdr3_aa: CASSPSSGADGYTF
cdr3_nt: TGTGCCAGCTCACCATCGTCGGGGGCCGACGGCTACACCTTC

j_call: TRBJ1-2
d_call: -
v_call: TRBV6-2/TRBV6-3
clone_size: many
cdr3_aa: CASTNPPGDGYTF
cdr3_nt: TGTGCCAGCACCAACCCCCCCGGGGATGGCTACACCTTC

j_call: TRBJ1-5
d_call: -
v_call: TRBV5-1
clone_size: once
cdr3_aa: CASSYDGNQPQHF
cdr3_nt: TGCGCCAGCAGCTATGACGGGAATCAGCCCCAGCATTTT

j_call: TRBJ2-1
d_call: TRBD2
v_call: TRBV4-2
clone_size: -
cdr3_aa: CASTAQAGVTDEQFF
cdr3_nt: TGTGCCAGCACCGCTCAAGCGGGAGTGACTGATGAGCAGTTCTTC

j_call: TRBJ2-1
d_call: TRBD2
v_call: TRBV2
clone_size: -
cdr3_aa: CASSVWTSGGGWSSYNEQFF
cdr3_nt: TGTGCCAGCAGCGTCTGGACTAGCGGGGGGGGTTGGAGCTCCTACAATGAGCAGTTCTTC

j_call: TRBJ2-7
d_call: TRBD2
v_call: TRBV15
clone_size: -
cdr3_aa: CATGAGRDEQYF
cdr3_nt: TGTGCCACCGGTGCGGGGAGGGACGAGCAGTACTTC

j_call: TRBJ2-1
d_call: TRBD2
v_call: TRBV2
clone_size: -
cdr3_aa: CASSEGSRGGPFRYNEQFF
cdr3_nt: TGTGCCAGCAGTGAGGGGTCGCGGGGGGGCCCTTTTCGCTACAATGAGCAGTTCTTC

j_call: TRBJ2-3
d_call: TRBD2
v_call: TRBV27
clone_size: few
cdr3_aa: CASRSGVTIHTQYF
cdr3_nt: TGTGCCAGCCGTAGCGGGGTGACCATACATACGCAGTATTTT

j_call: TRBJ1-6
d_call: TRBD1
v_call: TRBV6-1
clone_size: -
cdr3_aa: CASSIPEGAENSPLHF
cdr3_nt: TGTGCCAGCAGCATACCCGAGGGGGCGGAGAATTCACCCCTCCACTTT

j_call: TRBJ2-5
d_call: -
v_call: TRBV20-1
clone_size: -
cdr3_aa: CSARTTQETQYF
cdr3_nt: TGCAGTGCGAGGACTACCCAAGAGACCCAGTACTTC

j_call: TRBJ2-7
d_call: -
v_call: TRBV10-3
clone_size: -
cdr3_aa: CAISEPRAAYEQYF
cdr3_nt: TGTGCCATCAGTGAACCTAGGGCAGCCTACGAGCAGTACTTC

j_call: TRBJ2-7
d_call: TRBD2
v_call: TRBV4-3
clone_size: -
cdr3_aa: CASSQDLPAGRRNEQYF
cdr3_nt: TGCGCCAGCAGCCAAGATCTCCCAGCGGGGAGGAGGAACGAGCAGTACTTC

j_call: TRBJ2-7
d_call: TRBD2
v_call: TRBV20-1
clone_size: -
cdr3_aa: CSALGLASVYEQYF
cdr3_nt: TGCAGTGCTCTGGGACTAGCGAGTGTCTACGAGCAGTACTTC